The entry below describes one T cell receptor beta chain. Antigen unknown. The entry originates in a study of cytomegalovirus exposure and HLA in healthy donors. Looking at the study overall: Falling in the Caucasian-associated ancestry cluster were 81% of approximately 410 genotyped donors. Study-wide points: Versus the approximately 720-donor mean, an Asian-associated ancestry cluster reportedly showed fewer N-insertions in a later analysis.

60 Vbeta and 13 Jbeta primers were used in PCR. Repertoires were generated with immunoSEQ multiplex PCR, while TCRdb's copy carries only in-frame clones and drops some. In the table there are over 150,000 clones, 70% to 80% of which are singletons. Trimming cost V 3 bases and J 3 bases, with 14 bases left between them. The CDR3 runs to 15 residues. The V gene's germline CDR1 is KGHSH and CDR2 LQKENI. Sample: PBMCs. The clonotype was recovered from a woman in her thirties in good health and CMV-seropositive. V usage is TRBV18 and J usage is TRBJ2-5, with D perhaps TRBD1 (6 bases). CDR3 loop: CASSPPGHTKETQYF. CDR3 DNA sequence: TGTGCCAGCTCACCGCCGGGACACACTAAAGAGACCCAGTACTTC.